A single sample gave rise to the 22 T cell receptor beta chains below, sequenced in a study of tissue T cells after allogeneic stem cell transplantation. Profiling relied on immunoSEQ multiplex PCR, and the TCRdb table lists in-frame clones only, not all of them. Among fewer than 7,500 clones listed, 40% to 60% were seen once. Time point specified: mouse harvest day 7 after allogeneic transplant. Mouse grafts combined 10^7 T-cell-depleted bone marrow cells with 10^6 splenic CD5+ T cells. Sequenced sample: gut tissue. These receptors were collected from a female BALB/c mouse given C57BL/6 T cells with graft-versus-host disease after an allogeneic hematopoietic cell transplant.

This clone turned up a few times. Genes here carry mouse names. The read is 1 residue too short to cover the CDR3 end, so that end is filled in from the germline J gene. The V gene is TRBV16, the J gene TRBJ2-5, with D hard to call. Germline CDR1 reads SGHSA; CDR2 reads FRNQAP. V lost 1 base to trimming and J lost 0 bases, with 5 bases between them. The CDR3 runs 14 residues. The CDR3 here is CASSLGANQDTQYF. The covered CDR3 bases are TGTGCAAGCAGCTTAGGGGCTAACCAAGACACCCAGTAC. Together with reference TRBV16 and TRBJ2-5, the CDR3 gives the full variable domain: NAGVIQTPRHKVTGKGQEATLWCEPISGHSAVFWYRQTIVQGLEFLTYFRNQAPIDDSGMPKERFSAQMPNQSHSTLKIQSTQPQDSAVYLCASSLGANQDTQYFGPGTRLLVL.

Of note for this clone: Each gene name is a mouse one. Read sequence stops 1 residue before the CDR3 end, and the germline J gene provides the missing end. The rearrangement links TRBV19 to TRBJ1-3; a possible D gene is TRBD1 (6 bases). Between the trimmed V and J ends, which lost 5 bases and 0 bases, there was a span of 9 bases. Germline CDR1 FNHDT, CDR2 SITEND (reference sequence). This CDR3 is 14 amino acids long. CDR3 bases read: TGTGCCAGCAGCATGGACAGTTCTGGAAATACGCTCTAT. Translation: CASSMDSSGNTLY. The entire CDR3 reads CASSMDSSGNTLYF.

Points on this clone: Mouse gene names and germline throughout. The CDR3 goes on 1 residue after the read ends, and that part is filled in from the germline J gene. The chain joins TRBV26 to TRBJ1-2; a possible D gene is TRBD1 (5 bases). The CDR3 has 14 residues. Germline V gene lookup returns CDR1 KGHPV and CDR2 FQNQEV (reference sequence). Trimming pared 4 bases from V and 1 base from J, leaving 10 bases between. Incomplete CDR3 DNA: TGTGCCAGCAGTCGGGGCCAGAGAAACTCCGACTACACC. Translating gives CASSRGQRNSDYT. The CDR3 in its entirety is CASSRGQRNSDYTF.

This clone was observed a handful of times. The gene names here belong to mouse. The sequenced fragment ends 1 residue before the CDR3 boundary, so the rest is inferred from the germline J gene. V is TRBV16 and J is TRBJ2-3; TRBD1 matches at 7 bases. Trimming at V came to 4 bases and at J to 2 bases, leaving 6 bases not matched to a gene. Germline V gene data show CDR1 as SGHSA and CDR2 as FRNQAP. The CDR3 consists of 15 residues. Incomplete CDR3 DNA: TGTGCAAGCAGCTCCACAGGGGTTGATGCAGAAACGCTGTAT. This sequence encodes CASSSTGVDAETLY. The CDR3 as a whole reads CASSSTGVDAETLYF.

Only a few counts were recorded for this clone. Gene labels here are mouse ones. The read falls 1 residue short of the CDR3 end, and the missing part is taken from the germline J gene. This sample includes further DNA sequences coding for the same CDR3. The chain employs TRBV26 and TRBJ1-1; D uncertain. Trimming cost V 0 bases and J 0 bases, with 2 bases left between them. CDR3 length equals 13 residues. Germline CDR1 and CDR2: KGHPV and FQNQEV (reference sequence). CDR3 loop: CASSLSANTEVFF. The covered CDR3 bases are TGTGCCAGCAGTCTGTCGGCAAACACAGAAGTCTTC.

Notes on this clone: Mouse gene names apply. The CDR3 end lies 1 residue beyond the end of the read and is filled in from the germline J gene. V usage is TRBV14 and J usage is TRBJ2-7, with a possible D match to TRBD1 (6 bases). The germline V and J ends were trimmed by 5 bases and 2 bases, with 8 bases remaining between them. CDR1 and CDR2 (germline): SGHDT, FRDEAV. The CDR3 is made up of 12 amino acids. CDR3 sequence: CASSRDTYEQYF. The part of the CDR3 DNA that was read is TGTGCCAGCAGCCGGGACACCTATGAACAGTAC. Complete variable domain (other parts from reference TRBV14 and TRBJ2-7): EAGVTQSPRYAVLQEGQAVSFWCDPISGHDTLYWYQQPRDQGPQLLVYFRDEAVIDNSQLPSDRFSAVRPKGTNSTLKIQSAKQGDTATYLCASSRDTYEQYFGPGTRLTVL.

Worth noting for this clone: The gene symbols are mouse symbols. The CDR3 is cut off 1 residue early in the read; its end comes from the germline J gene. V is TRBV3 and J is TRBJ2-4, with a possible D match to TRBD1 (5 bases). CDR3 length: 14 residues. Per the germline V gene, CDR1 is SNHLY and CDR2 is FYNGKV (reference sequence). V lost 5 bases, J lost 0 bases, and 9 bases lay in between. The part of the CDR3 DNA that was read is TGTGCCAGCAGCCCGACAGCTAGTCAAAACACCTTGTAC. Translating gives CASSPTASQNTLY. In full, the CDR3 is CASSPTASQNTLYF.

Details on this clone: Mouse gene names apply. The read stops 1 residue short of the end of the CDR3; the missing end is completed from the germline J gene. V and J are TRBV26 and TRBJ1-1; D unresolved. V dropped 6 bases and J dropped 1 base, with 9 bases sitting between them. In germline, CDR1 is KGHPV, CDR2 FQNQEV (reference sequence). The CDR3 has 13 residues. The CDR3 here is CASSVDKNTEVFF. CDR3 DNA, as far as it was read: TGTGCCAGCAGCGTTGACAAAAACACAGAAGTCTTC.

About this clone: Genes here carry mouse names. Sequencing ends 1 residue short of the CDR3 end; the germline J gene provides the rest. The chain combines TRBV29 with TRBJ2-7, with D perhaps TRBD1 or TRBD2 (5 bases each). V was pared by 5 bases and J by 8 bases, with 10 bases between. The length of the CDR3 is 11 residues. Germline CDR1 is MSHET and CDR2 is SYDVDS. The CDR3 region is CASSPPGQQYF. CDR3 DNA (partial): TGTGCTAGCAGTCCTCCGGGACAACAGTAC.

A remark on this clone: Mouse gene names apply. Read coverage stops 1 residue before the CDR3 terminus; the germline J gene supplies the remainder. The chain links TRBV4 to TRBJ2-7, with 7 bases fitting TRBD1. Germline V gives CDR1 LGHDT, CDR2 YNNKQL (reference sequence). Losses at the gene ends were 4 bases for V and 7 bases for J; bases not matched to a gene: 4. This CDR3 comprises 12 residues. CDR3 bases read: TGTGCCAGCAGCTTTACAGGGGTGGAACAGTAC. Amino acid sequence: CASSFTGVEQY. The full CDR3 is CASSFTGVEQYF.

This clone was seen a handful of times. Mouse names are used for the genes. With the read ending 1 residue before the CDR3 end, the germline J gene is used to fill in that end. This chain links TRBV29 with TRBJ2-5, with 7 bases fitting TRBD1. The germline V gene encodes CDR1 MSHET and CDR2 SYDVDS. V lost 8 bases and J lost 6; bases outside the gene matches: 8. The length of the CDR3 is 13 residues. The CDR3 here is CASPAGQEDTQYF. The CDR3 bases that were read are TGTGCTAGCCCCGCCGGACAGGAGGACACCCAGTAC.

This clone has a handful of counts. Mouse names are used for the genes. The CDR3 extends 1 residue past the end of the read, so its final part is completed from the germline J gene. The gene calls are TRBV26 and TRBJ2-7, with D maybe TRBD2 (5 bases). Trimming removed 2 bases from V and 7 bases from J, with 9 bases in between. CDR1 and CDR2 (germline): KGHPV, FQNQEV (reference sequence). CDR3 length: 12 amino acids. CDR3 DNA, as far as it was read: TGTGCCAGCAGTCTGAATGGGGAGGAACAGTAC. Translating gives CASSLNGEEQY. The full CDR3 protein reads CASSLNGEEQYF.

This clone was counted once. Gene names and germline match the mouse. The CDR3 end lies 1 residue beyond the end of the read and is filled in from the germline J gene. The chain employs TRBV31 and TRBJ1-1, with no clear D. The CDR3 contains 13 residues. CDR1 is GKSSPN and CDR2 is SITVG in the germline V gene. Trimming removed 0 bases from V and 1 base from J, with 6 bases in between. The CDR3 bases that were read are TGTGCCTGGAGTCTCTCGAGGAACACAGAAGTCTTC. This codes for CAWSLSRNTEVF. The whole CDR3 protein reads CAWSLSRNTEVFF.

This clone occurred a few times. All gene names here are mouse names. The read terminates 1 residue ahead of where the CDR3 ends, so the germline J gene completes it. V gene TRBV26 combines with J gene TRBJ1-5, with D possibly TRBD1 on 5 matching bases. V was trimmed by 2 bases and J by 3 bases, leaving 8 bases between them. The CDR3 is 14 residues long. Germline lookup yields CDR1 KGHPV and CDR2 FQNQEV (reference sequence). Incomplete CDR3 DNA: TGTGCCAGCAGTCTGGCGGGGCGCAACCAGGCTCCGCTT. This gives the protein CASSLAGRNQAPL. The CDR3 in full is CASSLAGRNQAPLF.

Note on this clone: The gene names given are mouse names. The CDR3 goes on 1 residue after the read ends, and that part is filled in from the germline J gene. The rearrangement joins TRBV5 to TRBJ2-4; TRBD2 matches at 7 bases. V trimming: 4 bases; J trimming: 0 bases; junction bases outside the gene matches: 4. CDR1 LGHNA and CDR2 YNLKQL come from the germline V gene (reference sequence). CDR3 size: 15 residues. The CDR3 DNA, read in part, is TGTGCCAGCAGCCGACTGGGATCTAGTCAAAACACCTTGTAC. It encodes CASSRLGSSQNTLY. The full CDR3 sequence reads CASSRLGSSQNTLYF.

In the case of this clone: Here the gene names and germline are mouse. The read terminates 1 residue ahead of where the CDR3 ends, so the germline J gene completes it. V and J are TRBV2 and TRBJ2-4; 9 positions agree with TRBD2. CDR3 length: 17 amino acids. Losses at the gene ends were 4 bases for V and 0 bases for J; bases not matched to a gene: 8. Germline V gives CDR1 LGHNA, CDR2 YSYQKL. CDR3 protein: CASSLPRLGVSQNTLYF. CDR3 DNA, as far as it was read: TGTGCCAGCAGCCTCCCTCGACTGGGGGTTAGTCAAAACACCTTGTAC.

On this clone itself: The gene names here belong to mouse. CDR3 in amino acids: CASSLFNANSDYTF. The covered CDR3 bases are TGTGCCAGCAGTCTGTTCAATGCAAACTCCGACTACACC. This rearrangement joins TRBV26 to TRBJ1-2; D is unclear. Coverage ceases 1 residue before the CDR3 finishes, and the germline J gene fills in the end. The germline V gene has CDR1 KGHPV and CDR2 FQNQEV (reference sequence). The CDR3 covers 14 residues. V lost 1 base, J lost 0 bases, and 6 bases lay in between.

This clone has just one count. The gene symbols are mouse symbols. CDR3 DNA, as far as it was read: TGTGCCAGCAGTCGACAGGGGACCCAAGACACCCAGTAC. Residues: CASSRQGTQDTQY. The entire CDR3 protein reads CASSRQGTQDTQYF. The chain combines TRBV14 with TRBJ2-5; 8 bases match TRBD1. The read comes to an end 1 residue before the CDR3 does, leaving the germline J gene to fill in the end. The ends lost 4 bases at V and 2 bases at J; junction bases unmatched: 3. The CDR3 runs to 14 residues. Germline CDR1 and CDR2: SGHDT and FRDEAV.

This clone was detected only once. Gene names and germline match the mouse. Coverage ceases 1 residue before the CDR3 finishes, and the germline J gene fills in the end. The rearrangement uses TRBV26 and TRBJ1-2; D ambiguous. This CDR3 is built from 14 residues. V dropped 3 bases and J dropped 0 bases, with 8 bases sitting between them. CDR1 is KGHPV and CDR2 is FQNQEV in the germline V gene (reference sequence). Incomplete CDR3 DNA: TGTGCCAGCAGTCTCCGAAATGCAAACTCCGACTACACC. Its protein product is CASSLRNANSDYT. The CDR3 reads in full as CASSLRNANSDYTF.

In its sample, this clone ranks as medium-sized. Mouse gene names and germline throughout. The read terminates 1 residue before the CDR3 end, so the remaining end is supplied by the germline J gene. This chain joins TRBV19 and TRBJ1-1; the match to TRBD1 covers 9 bases. V trimming: 5 bases; J trimming: 3 bases; junction bases outside the gene matches: 2. CDR3 length equals 13 residues. Germline assignment: CDR1 FNHDT and CDR2 SITEND (reference sequence). The sequenced part of the CDR3 DNA is TGTGCCAGCAGGCGACAGGGGGACACAGAAGTCTTC. Amino acid sequence: CASRRQGDTEVF. The entire CDR3 reads CASRRQGDTEVFF.

In the case of this clone: Mouse names are used for the genes. The sequence runs out 1 residue before the end of the CDR3; the remainder is reconstructed from the germline J gene. J is TRBJ2-3 and V is TRBV16, with 8 bases identical to TRBD2. This CDR3 is built from 12 residues. V lost 4 bases, J lost 8 bases, and 2 bases stayed unmatched. Looked up from germline, CDR1 is SGHSA and CDR2 is FRNQAP. The CDR3 region is CASSSDWGTLYF. Incomplete CDR3 DNA: TGTGCAAGCAGCTCCGACTGGGGAACGCTGTAT.

Worth noting for this clone: Genes here carry mouse names. The CDR3 goes on 1 residue after the read ends, and that part is filled in from the germline J gene. The rearrangement links TRBV26 to TRBJ1-6; the D gene is possibly TRBD1 (6 bases). TRBJ1-6 is placed among ORFs of uncertain function. Germline CDR1 KGHPV, CDR2 FQNQEV (reference sequence). This CDR3 is 14 amino acids long. V dropped 4 bases and J dropped 5 bases, with 9 bases sitting between them. The CDR3 spells CASSRGQNNSPLYF. The sequenced CDR3 bases are TGTGCCAGCAGTCGCGGACAGAATAATTCGCCCCTCTAC.